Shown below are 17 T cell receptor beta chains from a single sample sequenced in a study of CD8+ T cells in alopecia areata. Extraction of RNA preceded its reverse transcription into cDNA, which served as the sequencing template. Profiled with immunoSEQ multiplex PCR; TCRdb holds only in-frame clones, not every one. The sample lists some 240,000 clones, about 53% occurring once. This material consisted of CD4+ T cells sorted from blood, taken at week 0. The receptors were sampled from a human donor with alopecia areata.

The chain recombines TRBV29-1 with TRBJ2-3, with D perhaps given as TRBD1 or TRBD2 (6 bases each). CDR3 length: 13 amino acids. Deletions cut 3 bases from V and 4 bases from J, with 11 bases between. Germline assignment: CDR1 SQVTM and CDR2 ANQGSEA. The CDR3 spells CSVDGGGSDTQYF. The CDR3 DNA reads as TGCAGCGTTGACGGGGGCGGTTCAGATACGCAGTATTTT.

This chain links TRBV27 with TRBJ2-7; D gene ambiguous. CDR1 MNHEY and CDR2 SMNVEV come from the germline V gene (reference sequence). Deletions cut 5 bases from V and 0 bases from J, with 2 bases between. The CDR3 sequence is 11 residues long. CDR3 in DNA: TGTGCCAGCAGTCTCTCCTACGAGCAGTACTTC. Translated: CASSLSYEQYF.

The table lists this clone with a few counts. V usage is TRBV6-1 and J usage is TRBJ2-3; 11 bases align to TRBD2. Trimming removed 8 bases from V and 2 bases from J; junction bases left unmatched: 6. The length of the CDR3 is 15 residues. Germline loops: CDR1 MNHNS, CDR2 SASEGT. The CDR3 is CASLLLAGATDTQYF. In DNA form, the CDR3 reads TGTGCCAGCCTATTACTAGCGGGAGCCACAGATACGCAGTATTTT.

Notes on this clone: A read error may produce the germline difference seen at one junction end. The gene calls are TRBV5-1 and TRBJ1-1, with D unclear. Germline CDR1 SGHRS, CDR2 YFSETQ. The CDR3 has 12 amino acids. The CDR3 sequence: CVSSSPNTEAFF. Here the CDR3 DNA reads TGCGTCAGCAGCTCCCCTAACACTGAAGCTTTCTTT. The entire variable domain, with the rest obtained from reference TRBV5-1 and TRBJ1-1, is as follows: KAGVTQTPRYLIKTRGQQVTLSCSPISGHRSVSWYQQTPGQGLQFLFEYFSETQRNKGNFPGRFSGRQFSNSRSEMNVSTLELGDSALYLCVSSSPNTEAFFGQGTRLTVV.

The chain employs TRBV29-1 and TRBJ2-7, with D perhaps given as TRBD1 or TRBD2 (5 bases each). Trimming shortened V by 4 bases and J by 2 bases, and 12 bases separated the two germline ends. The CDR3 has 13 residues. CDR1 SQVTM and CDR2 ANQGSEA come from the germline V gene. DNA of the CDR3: TGCAGCGTTGCAGAGGGGACCGCCTACGAGCAGTACTTC. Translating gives CSVAEGTAYEQYF.

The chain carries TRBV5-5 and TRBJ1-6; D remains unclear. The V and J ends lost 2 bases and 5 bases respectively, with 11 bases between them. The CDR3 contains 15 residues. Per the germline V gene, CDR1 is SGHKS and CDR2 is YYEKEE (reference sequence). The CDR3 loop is CASSLFQVDNSPLHF. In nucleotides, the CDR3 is TGTGCCAGCAGCTTATTCCAGGTCGATAATTCACCCCTCCACTTT.

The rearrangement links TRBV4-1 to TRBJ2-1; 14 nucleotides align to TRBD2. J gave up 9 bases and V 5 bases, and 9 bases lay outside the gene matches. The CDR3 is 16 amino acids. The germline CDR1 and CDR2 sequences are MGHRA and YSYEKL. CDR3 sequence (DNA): TGCGCCAGCAGCGATCCGGGACTAGCGGGAGCTAGTGAGCAGTTCTTC. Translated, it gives CASSDPGLAGASEQFF.

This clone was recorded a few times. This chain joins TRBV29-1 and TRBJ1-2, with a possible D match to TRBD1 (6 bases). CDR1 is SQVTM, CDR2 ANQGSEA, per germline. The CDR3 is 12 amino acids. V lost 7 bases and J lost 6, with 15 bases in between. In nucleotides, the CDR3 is TGCAGCGCCACACAGACAGGCGATGGCTACACCTTC. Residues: CSATQTGDGYTF.

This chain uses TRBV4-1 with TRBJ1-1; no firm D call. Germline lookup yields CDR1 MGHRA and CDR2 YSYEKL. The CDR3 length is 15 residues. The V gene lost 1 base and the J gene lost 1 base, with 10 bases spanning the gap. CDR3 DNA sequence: TGCGCCAGCAGCCAAGGGTTTCGGCCGAACACTGAAGCTTTCTTT. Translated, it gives CASSQGFRPNTEAFF.

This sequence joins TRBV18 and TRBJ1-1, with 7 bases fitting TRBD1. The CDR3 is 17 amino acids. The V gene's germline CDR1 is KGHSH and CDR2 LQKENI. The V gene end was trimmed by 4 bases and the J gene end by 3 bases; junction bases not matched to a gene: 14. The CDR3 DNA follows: TGTGCCAGCTCACTAACCAAAACCAACAGGGGTTACACTGAAGCTTTCTTT. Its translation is CASSLTKTNRGYTEAFF.

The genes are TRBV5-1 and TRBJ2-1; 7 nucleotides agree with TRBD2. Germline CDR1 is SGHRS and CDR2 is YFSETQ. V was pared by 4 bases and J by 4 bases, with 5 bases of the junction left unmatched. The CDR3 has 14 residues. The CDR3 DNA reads TGCGCCAGCAGCGGCGGGAGCTCTTACAATGAGCAGTTCTTC. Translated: CASSGGSSYNEQFF. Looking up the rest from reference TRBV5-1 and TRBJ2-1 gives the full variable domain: KAGVTQTPRYLIKTRGQQVTLSCSPISGHRSVSWYQQTPGQGLQFLFEYFSETQRNKGNFPGRFSGRQFSNSRSEMNVSTLELGDSALYLCASSGGSSYNEQFFGPGTRLTVL.

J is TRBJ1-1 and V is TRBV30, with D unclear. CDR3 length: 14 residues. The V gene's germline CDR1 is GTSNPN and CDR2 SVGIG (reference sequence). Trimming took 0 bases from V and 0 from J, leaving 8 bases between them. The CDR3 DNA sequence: TGTGCCTGGAGTGTAACGTACATGAACACTGAAGCTTTCTTT. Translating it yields CAWSVTYMNTEAFF.

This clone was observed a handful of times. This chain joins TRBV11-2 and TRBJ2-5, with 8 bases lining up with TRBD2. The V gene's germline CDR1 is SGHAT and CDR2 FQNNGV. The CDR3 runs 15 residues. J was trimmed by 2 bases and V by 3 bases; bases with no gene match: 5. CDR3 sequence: CASSLGTRVQETQYF. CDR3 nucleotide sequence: TGTGCCAGCAGCTTGGGGACTAGAGTTCAAGAGACCCAGTACTTC.

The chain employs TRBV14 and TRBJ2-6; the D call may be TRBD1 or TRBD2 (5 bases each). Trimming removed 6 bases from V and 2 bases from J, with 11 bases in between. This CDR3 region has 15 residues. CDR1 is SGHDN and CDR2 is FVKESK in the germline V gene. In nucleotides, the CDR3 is TGTGCCAGCAGACCTGGGGACGCTGGGGCCAACGTCCTGACTTTC. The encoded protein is CASRPGDAGANVLTF.

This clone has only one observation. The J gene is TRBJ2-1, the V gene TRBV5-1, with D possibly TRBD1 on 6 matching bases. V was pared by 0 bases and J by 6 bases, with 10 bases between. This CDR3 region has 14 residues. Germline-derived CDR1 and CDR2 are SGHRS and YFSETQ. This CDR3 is CASSLDTGLNEQFF. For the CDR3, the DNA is TGCGCCAGCAGCTTGGATACAGGGCTCAATGAGCAGTTCTTC.

The CDR3 protein is CAWSAGNNQPQHF. Written as DNA, the CDR3 is TGTGCCTGGAGTGCGGGGAACAACCAGCCCCAGCATTTT. This chain connects TRBV30 to TRBJ1-5, with D unresolved. This CDR3 is 13 amino acids long. Germline V gives CDR1 GTSNPN, CDR2 SVGIG (reference sequence). Trimming took 1 base from V and 7 from J, leaving 11 bases between them.

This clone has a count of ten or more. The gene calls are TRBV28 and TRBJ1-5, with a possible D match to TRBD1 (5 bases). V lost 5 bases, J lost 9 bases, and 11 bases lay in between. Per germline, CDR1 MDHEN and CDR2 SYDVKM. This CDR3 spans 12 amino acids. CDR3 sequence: CASSLLQGPQHF. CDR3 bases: TGTGCCAGCAGTCTGCTCCAGGGGCCCCAGCATTTT. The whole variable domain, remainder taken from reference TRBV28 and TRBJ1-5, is DVKVTQSSRYLVKRTGEKVFLECVQDMDHENMFWYRQDPGLGLRLIYFSYDVKMKEKGDIPEGYSVSREKKERFSLILESASTNQTSMYLCASSLLQGPQHFGDGTRLSIL.